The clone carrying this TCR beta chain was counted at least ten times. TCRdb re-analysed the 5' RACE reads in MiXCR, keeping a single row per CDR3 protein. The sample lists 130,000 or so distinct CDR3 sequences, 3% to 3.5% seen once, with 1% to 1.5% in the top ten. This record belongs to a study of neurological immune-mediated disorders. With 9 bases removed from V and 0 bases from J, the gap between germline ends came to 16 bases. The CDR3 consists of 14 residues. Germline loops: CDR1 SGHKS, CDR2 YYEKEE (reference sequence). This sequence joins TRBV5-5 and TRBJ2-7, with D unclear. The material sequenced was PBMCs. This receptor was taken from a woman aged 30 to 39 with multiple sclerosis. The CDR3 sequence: CAKSQSFISYEQYF. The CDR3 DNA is TGTGCCAAGTCGCAGAGCTTTATCTCCTACGAGCAGTACTTC.